A selection of T cell receptor beta chains follows, all from one sample in a study of T cell repertoires in cytomegalovirus infection. These TCRs are of unknown antigen specificity. TCRdb fed the reads into MiXCR, producing one record per CDR3 protein. The repertoire consists of tens of thousands of distinct CDR3 sequences, with under 30% occurring once and the leading ten covering 50%. The specimen comprised CD8+ T cells from cultured PBMCs, sampled from culture after CMV antigen stimulation. These TCRs come from a human donor in good health (CMV status not recorded). Some clones in this sample may be carry-over from other donors' samples. CDR3s include the opening cysteine and the closing phenylalanine or tryptophan.

v_call cdr3_aa
TRBV11-2 CASSYSRGLTDTQYF
TRBV30 CAWNTGVITDPTNYGYTF
TRBV20-1 CSARDPRQEGYTF
TRBV4-1 CASSQPRDTHERANVLTF
TRBV20-1 CSARSVGGRTHGYTF
TRBV19 CASSIGLAGGYNEQFF
TRBV7-8 CASSPLGQGDTEAFF
TRBV5-1 CASSYRDRGLEQFF
TRBV11-2 CASSLSGITLEQYF
TRBV20-1 CSARGSGRASYEQYF
TRBV27 CASSPRTDGSGANVLTF
TRBV15 CATSTRGASYNEQFF
TRBV28 CASSPLAGYITDTQYF
TRBV27 CASSRAGLTSYEQYF
TRBV18 CASSPGLGNYGYTF
TRBV6-6 CASIEGDMNTEAFF
TRBV20-1 CSTTPGLARETQYF
TRBV4-3 CASSQDPAVGGNEQFF
TRBV7-8 CASSPAGDTQYF
TRBV11-1 CASSLSGNYGYTF
TRBV19 CASSEDRGGNTIYF
TRBV6-2/TRBV6-3 CASSLYRDRFYEQYF
TRBV4-3 CASSPDTSSYNEQFF
TRBV27 CASSVVEGREAFF
TRBV7-2 CASSLGTELYEQYF
TRBV19 CASSRSTGTGGSYEQYF
TRBV7-9 CASSPGVGSNQPQHF
TRBV12-3/TRBV12-4 CASSLHSEETQYF
TRBV7-8 CASTTGGYTDTQYF
TRBV20-1 CSARELRGQGYEQYF
TRBV19 CASSIPSAKNIQYF
TRBV27 CASSPWTGGNYGYTF
TRBV5-1 CASSLGVSGASTDTQYF
TRBV11-2 CASSTPPGTGDPEQYF
TRBV7-6 CASSLGGLAGGPDEQFF
TRBV7-9 CASSLEAGGPQETQYF
TRBV9 CASSVGGGGPNEQYF